This is a list of T cell receptor beta chains from one sample in a study of blood T cell repertoires in COVID-19. Repertoires were generated with immunoSEQ multiplex PCR, while TCRdb's copy carries only in-frame clones and drops some. The sample comprises under 95,000 clones, 88% of which are singletons, and over 35% rests with the top ten. Sequenced: peripheral blood. The receptors come from a human donor in a cohort sampled during active COVID-19. CDR3s include the opening cysteine and the closing phenylalanine or tryptophan. The D gene is left open where the match is weak. Size values are once, few and many counts, or a class for expanded clones, and some rows have none.

j_call: TRBJ2-7
d_call: TRBD2
v_call: TRBV4-1
clone_size: -
cdr3_aa: CASSWGGEKQYF
cdr3_nt: TGCGCCAGCAGCTGGGGGGGGGAAAAGCAGTACTTC

j_call: TRBJ2-7
d_call: TRBD1
v_call: TRBV5-1
clone_size: -
cdr3_aa: CASSLDRASYEQYF
cdr3_nt: TGCGCCAGCAGCCTGGACAGGGCTTCCTACGAGCAGTACTTC

j_call: TRBJ1-5
d_call: TRBD1
v_call: TRBV19
clone_size: -
cdr3_aa: CASSTNRGRSQPQHF
cdr3_nt: TGTGCCAGTAGTACGAACAGGGGGAGAAGTCAGCCCCAGCATTTT

j_call: TRBJ2-1
d_call: TRBD2
v_call: TRBV2
clone_size: -
cdr3_aa: CASTLGAGGGFF
cdr3_nt: TGTGCCAGCACCCTAGGGGCGGGAGGGGGGTTCTTC

j_call: TRBJ1-6
d_call: TRBD1
v_call: TRBV2
clone_size: -
cdr3_aa: CASTIQTGKNSPLHF
cdr3_nt: TGTGCCAGCACCATCCAGACAGGGAAGAATTCACCCCTCCACTTT

j_call: TRBJ2-7
d_call: -
v_call: TRBV5-1
clone_size: few
cdr3_aa: CASTNRDGPYEQYF
cdr3_nt: TGCGCCAGCACCAACAGGGATGGTCCCTACGAGCAGTACTTC

j_call: TRBJ1-1
d_call: TRBD1
v_call: TRBV5-1
clone_size: -
cdr3_aa: CASSTGQGETEAFF
cdr3_nt: TGCGCCAGCAGCACGGGACAGGGGGAGACTGAAGCTTTCTTT

j_call: TRBJ2-1
d_call: -
v_call: TRBV7-2
clone_size: -
cdr3_aa: CASSLQGLPNEQFF
cdr3_nt: TGTGCCAGCAGCTTACAAGGACTACCCAATGAGCAGTTCTTC

j_call: TRBJ2-2
d_call: TRBD1
v_call: TRBV6-5
clone_size: -
cdr3_aa: CARQGRSGELFF
cdr3_nt: TGTGCCAGACAGGGGCGAAGCGGGGAGCTGTTTTTT

j_call: TRBJ2-7
d_call: -
v_call: TRBV10-3
clone_size: -
cdr3_aa: CAIKDSHSYEQYF
cdr3_nt: TGTGCCATCAAGGACTCCCACTCCTACGAGCAGTACTTC

j_call: TRBJ2-7
d_call: TRBD1
v_call: TRBV9
clone_size: -
cdr3_aa: CASSETGTGTEQYF
cdr3_nt: TGTGCCAGCAGCGAGACCGGGACAGGAACCGAGCAGTACTTC

j_call: TRBJ2-3
d_call: TRBD2
v_call: TRBV2
clone_size: once
cdr3_aa: CASSERSGGSNTQYF
cdr3_nt: TGTGCCAGCAGTGAACGGAGCGGGGGTTCCAATACGCAGTATTTT

j_call: TRBJ2-7
d_call: TRBD1
v_call: TRBV18
clone_size: -
cdr3_aa: CASSPDRAYEQYF
cdr3_nt: TGTGCCAGCTCACCGGACAGGGCGTACGAGCAGTACTTC

j_call: TRBJ2-5
d_call: -
v_call: TRBV3-1/TRBV3-2
clone_size: -
cdr3_aa: CASSQKGTDSGQETQYF
cdr3_nt: TGTGCCAGCAGCCAAAAAGGGACGGACAGTGGCCAAGAGACCCAGTACTTC

j_call: TRBJ1-6
d_call: TRBD1
v_call: TRBV5-5
clone_size: -
cdr3_aa: CASRRMTGGDSPLHF
cdr3_nt: TGTGCCAGCCGCCGTATGACAGGGGGCGATTCACCCCTCCACTTT

j_call: TRBJ1-5
d_call: TRBD1
v_call: TRBV19
clone_size: -
cdr3_aa: CASSIGGQGATQHF
cdr3_nt: TGTGCCAGTAGTATTGGTGGACAGGGGGCAACCCAGCATTTT

j_call: TRBJ1-1
d_call: -
v_call: TRBV12-3/TRBV12-4
clone_size: -
cdr3_aa: CASSLGQSPEAFF
cdr3_nt: TGTGCCAGCAGTTTAGGTCAGTCTCCCGAAGCTTTCTTT

j_call: TRBJ1-6
d_call: -
v_call: TRBV19
clone_size: few
cdr3_aa: CASSSQNSPLHF
cdr3_nt: TGTGCCAGTAGTAGTCAGAATTCACCCCTCCACTTT

j_call: TRBJ1-5
d_call: TRBD1
v_call: TRBV19
clone_size: -
cdr3_aa: CASSDRVGQPQHF
cdr3_nt: TGTGCCAGTAGTGACAGGGTGGGCCAGCCCCAGCATTTT

j_call: TRBJ1-1
d_call: -
v_call: TRBV11-2
clone_size: -
cdr3_aa: CASSTTPSRVNTEAFF
cdr3_nt: TGTGCCAGCAGCACAACCCCCAGCAGGGTGAACACTGAAGCTTTCTTT